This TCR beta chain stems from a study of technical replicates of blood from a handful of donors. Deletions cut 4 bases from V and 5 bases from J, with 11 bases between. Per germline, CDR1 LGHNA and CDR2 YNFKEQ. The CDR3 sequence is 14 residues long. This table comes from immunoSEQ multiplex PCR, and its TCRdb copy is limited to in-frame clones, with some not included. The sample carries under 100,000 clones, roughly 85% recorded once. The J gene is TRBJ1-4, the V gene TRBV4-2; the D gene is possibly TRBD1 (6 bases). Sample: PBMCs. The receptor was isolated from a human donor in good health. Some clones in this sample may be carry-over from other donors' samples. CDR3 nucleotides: TGTGCCAGCAGCCGACAGGCGGACAATGAAAAACTGTTTTTT. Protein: CASSRQADNEKLFF.